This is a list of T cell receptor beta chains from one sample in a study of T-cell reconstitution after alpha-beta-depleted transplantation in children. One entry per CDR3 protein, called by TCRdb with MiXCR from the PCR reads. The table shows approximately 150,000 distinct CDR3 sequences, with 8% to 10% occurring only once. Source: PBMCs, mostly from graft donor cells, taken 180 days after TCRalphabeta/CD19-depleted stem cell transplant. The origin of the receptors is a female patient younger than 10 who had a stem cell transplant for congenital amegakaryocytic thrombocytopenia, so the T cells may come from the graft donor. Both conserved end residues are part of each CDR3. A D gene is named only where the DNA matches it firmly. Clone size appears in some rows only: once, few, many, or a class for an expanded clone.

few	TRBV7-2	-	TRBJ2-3	TGTGCCAGCCGTTCAGCGGCTAGAATGGGCACAGATACGCAGTATTTT	CASRSAARMGTDTQYF
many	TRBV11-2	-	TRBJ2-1	TGTGCCAGCAGCTCCCCTCGAAGGGCCCGAGGGTCCTACAATGAGCAGTTCTTC	CASSSPRRARGSYNEQFF
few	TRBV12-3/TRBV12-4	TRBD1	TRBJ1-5	TGTGCCAGCAGCGGGGGCAGGGGGCGCAATCAGCCCCAGCATTTT	CASSGGRGRNQPQHF
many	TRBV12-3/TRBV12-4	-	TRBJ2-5	TGTGCCAGCAGCCAAAGTAGCCTCCAAGAGACCCAGTACTTC	CASSQSSLQETQYF
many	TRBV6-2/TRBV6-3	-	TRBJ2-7	TGTGCCAGCGAGAGTTCTCGTACCAACTACGAGCAGTACTTC	CASESSRTNYEQYF
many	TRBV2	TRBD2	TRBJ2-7	TGTGCCAGCAGTCCTCCGGGGCTAGCGGGGTCCTACGAGCAGTACTTC	CASSPPGLAGSYEQYF
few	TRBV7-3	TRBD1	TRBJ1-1	TGTGCCAGCAGCCAAGACAGGGGGCGCAAAGCTTTCTTT	CASSQDRGRKAFF
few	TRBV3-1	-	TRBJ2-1	TGTGCCAGCAGCCAAGTTAGGGTGGGGCAGCAGTTCTTC	CASSQVRVGQQFF
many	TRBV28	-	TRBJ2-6	TGTGCCAGCAGTCCCCGACTCTCTGGGGCCAACGTCCTGACTTTC	CASSPRLSGANVLTF
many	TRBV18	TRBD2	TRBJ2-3	TGTGCCAGCTCACCGGCAGCGGGAGCGGATACGCAGTATTTT	CASSPAAGADTQYF
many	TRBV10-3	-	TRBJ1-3	TGTGCCATCAGCCCCCAGGCGGGATCTGGAAACACCATATATTTT	CAISPQAGSGNTIYF
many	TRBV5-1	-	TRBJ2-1	TGCGCCACCCACTCCGGCGGTACGAACAATGAGCAGTTCTTC	CATHSGGTNNEQFF
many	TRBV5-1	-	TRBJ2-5	TGCGCCAGCAGCTTGGCCTTGATACGGGGCCCCCTCCAAGAGACCCAGTACTTC	CASSLALIRGPLQETQYF
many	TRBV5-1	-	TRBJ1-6	TGCGCCAGCAGCTTGCAGGGGACCCCTAATTCACCCCTCCACTTT	CASSLQGTPNSPLHF
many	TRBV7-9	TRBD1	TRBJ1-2	TGTGCCAGCAGCCCTCGACAGGGATTC	CASSPRQGF
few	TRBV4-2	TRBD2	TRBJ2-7	TGTGCCAGCAGCCAAGGAGCGGGGGGGTTCTACGAGCAGTACTTC	CASSQGAGGFYEQYF
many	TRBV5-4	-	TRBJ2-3	TGTGCCAGCAGCTTGGGTAGACCTAGCACAGATACGCAGTATTTT	CASSLGRPSTDTQYF
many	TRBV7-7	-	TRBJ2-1	TGTGCCAGCAGCTTATCCGCGGGACAAGAGCAGTTCTTC	CASSLSAGQEQFF
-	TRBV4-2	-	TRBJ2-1	TGTGCCAGCAGCCAAGACTACGGGGATTACAATGAGCAGTTCTTC	CASSQDYGDYNEQFF
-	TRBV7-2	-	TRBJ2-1	TGTGCCAGCAGAAGGATCCTCCCGGGGACGGGCGATGAGCAGTTCTTC	CASRRILPGTGDEQFF
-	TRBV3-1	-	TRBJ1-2	TGTGCCAGCTGCCCCCAAGCGGGGGGCTTTTATGGCTACACCTTC	CASCPQAGGFYGYTF
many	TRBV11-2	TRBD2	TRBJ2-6	TGTGCCAGCAGCCCGGGGGGTATGAGCTGGGCCAACGTCCTGACTTTC	CASSPGGMSWANVLTF
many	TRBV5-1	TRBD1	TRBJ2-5	TGCGCCAGCAGCTGGGACAGGGGAGGGACCCAGTACTTC	CASSWDRGGTQYF
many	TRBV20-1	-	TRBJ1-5	TGCAGTGCTCAGCCGGGTATAAGCAATCAGCCCCAGCATTTT	CSAQPGISNQPQHF